This section outlines one TCR beta chain sequence together with its context. The antigen is not known. The CDR3 is 15 residues long. Germline V lookup: CDR1 MDHEN, CDR2 SYDVKM. J was trimmed by 7 bases and V by 2 bases; bases with no gene match: 8. The method was immunoSEQ multiplex PCR; TCRdb's version includes in-frame clones alone and lacks a portion of them. This sample has around 63,000 clones; about 96% occur once, and the top ten carry around 1%. The sample belongs to a study of cytomegalovirus exposure and HLA in healthy donors. Findings of the study overall: In the approximately 120 validation repertoires, a later analysis found that first-cohort TCR clusters tended to co-occur.

V and J are TRBV28 and TRBJ2-1; TRBD2 matches at 7 bases. The sequence derives from a woman under 30 in good health and CMV-seronegative. Sequenced sample: PBMCs. As DNA, the CDR3 is TGTGCCAGCAGTTTAAGCCGGGACTACCGGAATGAGCAGTTCTTC. The encoded protein is CASSLSRDYRNEQFF.